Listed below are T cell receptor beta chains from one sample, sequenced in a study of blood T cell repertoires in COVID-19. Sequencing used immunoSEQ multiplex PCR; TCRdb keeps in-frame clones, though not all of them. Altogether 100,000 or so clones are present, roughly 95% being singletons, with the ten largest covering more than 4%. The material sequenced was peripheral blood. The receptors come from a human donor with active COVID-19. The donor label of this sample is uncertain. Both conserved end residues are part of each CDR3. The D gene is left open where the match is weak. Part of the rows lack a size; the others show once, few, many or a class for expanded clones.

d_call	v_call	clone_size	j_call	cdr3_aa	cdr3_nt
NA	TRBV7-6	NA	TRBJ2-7	CASSLYPSHYEQYF	TGTGCCAGCAGCTTATATCCAAGCCACTACGAGCAGTACTTC
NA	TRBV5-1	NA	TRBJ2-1	CASSSRENIYNEQFF	TGCGCCAGCAGCTCCCGGGAGAACATCTACAATGAGCAGTTCTTC
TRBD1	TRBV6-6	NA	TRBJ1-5	CASSKGQDQPQHF	TGTGCCAGCAGTAAGGGACAGGATCAGCCCCAGCATTTT
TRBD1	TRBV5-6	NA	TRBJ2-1	CASTHGSGTGGGEQFF	TGTGCCAGCACCCATGGGAGTGGGACAGGGGGTGGTGAGCAGTTCTTC
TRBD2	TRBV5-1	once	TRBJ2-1	CASSFLSSGGVYNEQFF	TGCGCCAGCAGCTTCTTGTCTAGCGGGGGTGTTTACAATGAGCAGTTCTTC
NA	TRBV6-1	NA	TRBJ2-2	CASSDGPGLTGELFF	TGTGCCAGCAGTGACGGCCCTGGGCTCACCGGGGAGCTGTTTTTT
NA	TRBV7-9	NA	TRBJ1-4	CASSLYGVTNEKLFF	TGTGCCAGCAGCTTATACGGGGTAACTAATGAAAAACTGTTTTTT
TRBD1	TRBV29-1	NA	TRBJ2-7	CSVFQGAYEQYF	TGCAGCGTTTTCCAGGGGGCCTACGAGCAGTACTTC
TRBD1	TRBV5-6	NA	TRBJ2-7	CASSDRQGVNYEQYF	TGTGCCAGCAGCGACCGACAGGGGGTGAACTACGAGCAGTACTTC
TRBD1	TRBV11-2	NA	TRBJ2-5	CASSLPGGPLETQYF	TGTGCCAGCAGCTTACCAGGGGGCCCCTTGGAGACCCAGTACTTC
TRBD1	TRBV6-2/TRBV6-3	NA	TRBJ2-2	CASSPLPGGRWTGELFF	TGTGCCAGCAGCCCTCTCCCAGGGGGCCGTTGGACCGGGGAGCTGTTTTTT
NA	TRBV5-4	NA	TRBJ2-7	CASSWRGTYEQYF	TGTGCCAGCAGCTGGCGGGGAACCTACGAGCAGTACTTC
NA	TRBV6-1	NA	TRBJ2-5	CASSEWAGYQETQYF	TGTGCCAGCAGTGAATGGGCAGGATATCAAGAGACCCAGTACTTC
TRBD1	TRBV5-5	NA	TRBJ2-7	CASSRQGSNSYEQYF	TGTGCCAGCAGCCGACAGGGGTCAAACTCCTACGAGCAGTACTTC
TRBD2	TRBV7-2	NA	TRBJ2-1	CASSGLGGRVEQFF	TGTGCCAGCAGCGGACTTGGCGGGAGGGTTGAGCAGTTCTTC
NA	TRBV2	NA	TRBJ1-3	CASSSLGNTIYF	TGTGCCAGCAGTAGTCTAGGAAACACCATATATTTT
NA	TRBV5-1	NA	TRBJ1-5	CASSLGGGSQPQHF	TGCGCCAGCAGCTTGGGGGGGGGCAGTCAGCCCCAGCATTTT
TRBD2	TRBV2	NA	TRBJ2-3	CASSEGTSGGWAIRYF	TGTGCCAGCAGTGAAGGGACTAGCGGGGGGTGGGCGATTCGGTATTTT
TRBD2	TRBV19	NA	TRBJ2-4	CASSMPSGRVEGIQYF	TGTGCCAGTAGTATGCCTAGCGGGAGGGTTGAAGGCATTCAGTACTTC
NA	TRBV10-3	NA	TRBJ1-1	CAISEYPTVNTEAFF	TGTGCCATCAGTGAGTACCCTACAGTGAACACTGAAGCTTTCTTT
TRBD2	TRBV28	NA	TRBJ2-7	CASSLGGSNYEQYF	TGTGCCAGCAGTTTAGGCGGGAGCAACTACGAGCAGTACTTC
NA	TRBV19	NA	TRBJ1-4	CASSETVTNEKLFF	TGTGCCAGTAGTGAGACTGTGACTAATGAAAAACTGTTTTTT
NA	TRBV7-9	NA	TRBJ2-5	CASSLADTDAWETQYF	TGTGCCAGCAGCCTTGCCGACACGGATGCCTGGGAGACCCAGTACTTC
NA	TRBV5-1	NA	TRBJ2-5	CASSPGAVKETQYF	TGCGCCAGCAGCCCGGGAGCGGTTAAAGAGACCCAGTACTTC
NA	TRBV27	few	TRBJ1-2	CASSSGNSDGDGYTF	TGTGCCAGCAGTTCGGGGAACTCAGACGGAGATGGCTACACCTTC
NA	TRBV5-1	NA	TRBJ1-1	CASSLGGVSEAFF	TGCGCCAGCAGCTTGGGAGGTGTCAGTGAAGCTTTCTTT
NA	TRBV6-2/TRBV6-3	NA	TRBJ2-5	CASSPGSRRPGVETQYF	TGTGCCAGCAGCCCCGGCAGCCGGCGCCCCGGGGTGGAGACCCAGTACTTC
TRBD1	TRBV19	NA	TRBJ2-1	CASSIGTGPSSYNEQFF	TGTGCCAGTAGTATCGGGACAGGTCCTAGCTCCTACAATGAGCAGTTCTTC
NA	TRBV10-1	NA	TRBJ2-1	CASSEVAGSSYNEQFF	TGCGCCAGCAGTGAGGTCGCGGGGAGCTCCTACAATGAGCAGTTCTTC
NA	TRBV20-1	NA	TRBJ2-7	CSASGGHLREQYF	TGCAGTGCTAGTGGAGGGCACCTACGAGAGCAGTACTTC
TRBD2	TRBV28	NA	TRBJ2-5	CASRASGRAVETQYF	TGTGCCAGCAGAGCTAGCGGGAGGGCCGTAGAGACCCAGTACTTC
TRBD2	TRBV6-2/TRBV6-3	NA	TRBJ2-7	CASSYSGGRAQYF	TGTGCCAGCAGTTACTCGGGCGGGAGGGCGCAGTACTTC
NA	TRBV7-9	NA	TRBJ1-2	CASSLGDSNYGYTF	TGTGCCAGCAGCTTAGGAGACTCTAACTATGGCTACACCTTC
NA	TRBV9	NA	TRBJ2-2	CASSVFRTANTGELFF	TGTGCCAGCAGCGTATTTCGTACGGCGAACACCGGGGAGCTGTTTTTT
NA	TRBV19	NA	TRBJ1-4	CASRPPGFRDNEKLFF	TGTGCCAGTAGGCCTCCGGGTTTCAGGGATAATGAAAAACTGTTTTTT
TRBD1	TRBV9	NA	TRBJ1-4	CASSVTGTNEKLFF	TGTGCCAGCAGCGTGACAGGGACTAATGAAAAACTGTTTTTT
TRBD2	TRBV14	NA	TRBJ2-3	CASSQDWGTSARTDTQYF	TGTGCCAGCAGCCAAGATTGGGGGACTAGCGCCCGCACAGATACGCAGTATTTT
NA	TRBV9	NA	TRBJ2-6	CASSVGAGRSGANVLTF	TGTGCCAGCAGCGTAGGCGCAGGCCGCTCTGGGGCCAACGTCCTGACTTTC
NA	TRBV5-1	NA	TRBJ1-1	CASSAGIVGTEAFF	TGCGCCAGCAGCGCCGGGATAGTTGGCACTGAAGCTTTCTTT
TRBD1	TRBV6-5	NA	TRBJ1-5	CASSSIGTGDRQPQHF	TGTGCCAGCAGTTCAATTGGGACAGGGGACCGTCAGCCCCAGCATTTT
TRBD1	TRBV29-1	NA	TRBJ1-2	CSVDAAGGYGYTF	TGCAGCGTTGATGCGGCAGGGGGATATGGCTACACCTTC
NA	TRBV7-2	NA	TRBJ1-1	CASSLGTHTEAFF	TGTGCCAGCAGCTTAGGGACACACACTGAAGCTTTCTTT
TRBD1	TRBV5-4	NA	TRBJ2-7	CASSVLTGGGYEQYF	TGTGCCAGCAGCGTACTGACAGGGGGCGGCTACGAGCAGTACTTC
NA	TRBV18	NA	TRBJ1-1	CASSRLLDTEAFF	TGTGCCAGCTCACGGCTCCTGGACACTGAAGCTTTCTTT
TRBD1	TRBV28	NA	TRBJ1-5	CASSLGGTGGSNQPQHF	TGTGCCAGCAGTTTAGGCGGGACAGGGGGTAGCAATCAGCCCCAGCATTTT
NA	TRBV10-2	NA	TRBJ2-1	CASGPYTNEQFF	TGCGCCAGCGGGCCTTACACCAATGAGCAGTTCTTC
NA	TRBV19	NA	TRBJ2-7	CASSIGDFAEQYF	TGTGCCAGTAGTATAGGGGACTTTGCGGAGCAGTACTTC
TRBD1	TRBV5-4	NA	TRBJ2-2	CASSSHSGGLGELFF	TGTGCCAGCAGCTCCCACTCAGGGGGCCTCGGGGAGCTGTTTTTT
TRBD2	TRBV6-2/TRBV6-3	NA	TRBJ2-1	CASSYSPLLAGANEQFF	TGTGCCAGCAGTTACTCCCCCCTACTAGCGGGAGCCAATGAGCAGTTCTTC
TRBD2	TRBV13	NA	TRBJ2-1	CASTLPGRENEQFF	TGTGCCAGCACCTTGCCCGGGAGGGAAAATGAGCAGTTCTTC
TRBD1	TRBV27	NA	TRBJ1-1	CASSSGTVNTEAFF	TGTGCCAGCAGTTCCGGGACAGTGAACACTGAAGCTTTCTTT
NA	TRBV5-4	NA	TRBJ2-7	CASSLDRPIGEQYF	TGCGCCAGCAGCTTAGACAGACCTATCGGCGAGCAGTACTTC
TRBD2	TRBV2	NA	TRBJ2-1	CASRATGGPPYNEQFF	TGTGCCAGCAGGGCCACGGGAGGGCCTCCCTACAATGAGCAGTTCTTC
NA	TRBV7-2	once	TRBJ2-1	CASSLLSRSYNEQFF	TGTGCCAGCAGCTTACTTTCTAGGTCCTACAATGAGCAGTTCTTC
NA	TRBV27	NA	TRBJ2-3	CASIRGRTSPASTDTQYF	TGTGCCAGCATCAGGGGAAGGACATCCCCCGCGAGCACAGATACGCAGTATTTT
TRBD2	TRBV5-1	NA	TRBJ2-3	CASSLAASGTGTDTQYF	TGCGCCAGCAGCTTGGCGGCTAGCGGGACCGGCACAGATACGCAGTATTTT
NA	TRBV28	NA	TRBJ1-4	CASSLYTTGTRIVSEKLFF	TGTGCCAGCAGTTTATATACAACCGGGACACGAATTGTGAGTGAAAAACTGTTTTTT
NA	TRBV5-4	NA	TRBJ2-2	CASSLAGADGELFF	TGTGCCAGCAGCTTGGCAGGGGCGGACGGGGAGCTGTTTTTT
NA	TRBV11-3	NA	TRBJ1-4	CASSPTTAQGEKLFF	TGTGCCAGCAGCCCCACGACAGCCCAGGGGGAAAAACTGTTTTTT